This is a list of T cell receptor beta chains from one sample in a study of blood T cell repertoires in COVID-19. Clones were read by immunoSEQ multiplex PCR, and TCRdb kept only the in-frame ones, dropping some. The table includes 290,000 or so clones, around 87% detected once. What was sequenced was peripheral blood. The receptor source for this set is a man between 65 and 80 years old with acute or convalescent COVID-19. Both conserved end residues are part of each CDR3. D genes are given only for firm matches. Not all rows give a size; the values are once, few, many and, for expanded clones, a class.

TRBJ1-1 NA TRBV29-1 14 NA TGCAGCGTGCAAAAAGGACAGAAGAACACTGAAGCTTTCTTT CSVQKGQKNTEAFF
TRBJ2-7 TRBD2 TRBV24-1 12 NA TGTGCCACCAGTCGACTAGCGGGCGAGCAGTACTTC CATSRLAGEQYF
TRBJ2-1 TRBD1 TRBV18 14 NA TGTGCCAGCTCACGGAACAGGGGAAACAATGAGCAGTTCTTC CASSRNRGNNEQFF
TRBJ2-7 TRBD1 TRBV30 14 NA TGTGCCTGGAGTGCCACCGGGACAGCCAATGTGCAGTACTTC CAWSATGTANVQYF
TRBJ2-7 NA TRBV25-1 13 once TGTGCCAGCAGTAACCCCAGCTCCTACGAGCAGTACTTC CASSNPSSYEQYF
TRBJ2-5 TRBD1 TRBV11-2 15 NA TGTGCCAGCAGCCGAGACAGGGGGCCTTTGGAGACCCAGTACTTC CASSRDRGPLETQYF
TRBJ2-1 TRBD2 TRBV30 14 NA TGTGCCTGGAGTGTTGGCGGGAGTAGGGATGAGCAGCTCTTC CAWSVGGSRDEQLF
TRBJ2-1 TRBD1 TRBV5-1 20 NA TGCGCCAGCAGCTTGGCAGGACAGGGATTGTCGTCCTTGGTTAACAATGAGCAGTTCTTC CASSLAGQGLSSLVNNEQFF
TRBJ1-2 TRBD1 TRBV11-2 14 NA TGTGCCAGCAGTCAGGGGGCGAGGTTCTCTGGCTACACCTTC CASSQGARFSGYTF
TRBJ1-2 TRBD1 TRBV19 12 NA TGTGCCACCGCGGACAGGGCCTATGGCTACACCTTC CATADRAYGYTF
TRBJ2-5 TRBD1 TRBV28 14 NA TGTGCCAGCAGTTCCCTCAGAGGGGGCGGGACCCAGTACTTC CASSSLRGGGTQYF
TRBJ2-1 NA TRBV5-1 15 NA TGCGCCAGCACGCCGATGACACCCTCCTACAATGAGCAGTTCTTC CASTPMTPSYNEQFF
TRBJ2-1 TRBD2 TRBV19 14 NA TGTGCCAGTAGTCTAGCGGGAGGTTACAATGAGCAGTTCTTC CASSLAGGYNEQFF
TRBJ2-3 NA TRBV7-9 12 NA TGTGCCAGCAGCTTCGGAGCAGATACGCAGTATTTT CASSFGADTQYF
TRBJ2-4 NA TRBV19 15 NA TGTGCCAGTAGTATCCCCACAGGGCCACGGAACATTCAGTACTTC CASSIPTGPRNIQYF
TRBJ1-2 NA TRBV28 13 NA TGTGCCAGCAGCCGGACAGCGATCTATGGCTACACCTTC CASSRTAIYGYTF
TRBJ1-4 NA TRBV30 15 NA TGTGCCTGGAGTGTATGGGACACAACTAATGAAAAACTGTTTTTT CAWSVWDTTNEKLFF
TRBJ2-2 NA TRBV19 15 NA TGTGCCAGTACCCCCCACGCAGGGTGGGGCGGGGAGCTGTTTTTT CASTPHAGWGGELFF
TRBJ1-6 TRBD1 TRBV4-2 15 NA TGTGCCAGCAGCCAAACTGACAGGGGGAATTCACCCCTCCACTTT CASSQTDRGNSPLHF
TRBJ2-1 TRBD2 TRBV28 16 NA TGTGCCAGCAGTTTATTAGGTCTAGCGGGGTCGCCTGAGCAGTTCTTC CASSLLGLAGSPEQFF
TRBJ1-5 NA TRBV7-9 12 few TGTGCCAGCAGCCCCCCGGGACAGCCCCAGCATTTT CASSPPGQPQHF
TRBJ2-7 NA TRBV5-1 14 NA TGCGCCAGCAGCTCGGGGGAGGCAGGGAACGAGCAGTACTTC CASSSGEAGNEQYF
TRBJ1-6 TRBD1 TRBV5-4 16 NA TGTGCCAGCAGCTTTGGCAGGGGGGCTCCTAGGTCACCCCTCCACTTT CASSFGRGAPRSPLHF
TRBJ2-5 NA TRBV18 15 NA TGTGCCAGCTCACCATTACGCGGAGAACAAGAGACCCAGTACTTC CASSPLRGEQETQYF
TRBJ1-4 NA TRBV2 13 NA TGTGCCAGCAGTGGGGACACTAGGGGAAAACTGTTTTTT CASSGDTRGKLFF
TRBJ1-2 TRBD1 TRBV7-2 15 NA TGTGCCAGCAGCTTATCCGGGACAGGGTCCCATGGCTACACCTTC CASSLSGTGSHGYTF
TRBJ2-6 TRBD2 TRBV14 17 NA TGTGCCAGCAGCCAGAAGGGACTAGCGTCTGGGGCCAACGTCCTGACTTTC CASSQKGLASGANVLTF
TRBJ2-3 TRBD2 TRBV3-1/TRBV3-2 16 NA TGTGCCAGCAGCGGATTGGCGGGAGTTGGCACAGATACGCAGTATTTT CASSGLAGVGTDTQYF
TRBJ2-1 TRBD2 TRBV10-3 14 NA TGTGCCATCAGTGCCGGGAGGGCCTACAATGAGCAGTTCTTC CAISAGRAYNEQFF